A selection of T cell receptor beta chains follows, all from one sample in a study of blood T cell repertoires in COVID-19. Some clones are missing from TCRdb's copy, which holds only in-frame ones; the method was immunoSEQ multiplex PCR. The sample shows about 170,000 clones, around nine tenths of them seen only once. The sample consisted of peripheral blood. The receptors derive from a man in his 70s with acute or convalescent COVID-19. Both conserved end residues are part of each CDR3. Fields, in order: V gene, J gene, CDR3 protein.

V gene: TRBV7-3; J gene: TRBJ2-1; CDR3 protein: CASSFWTSPLPAEQFF
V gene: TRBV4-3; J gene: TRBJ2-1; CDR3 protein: CASSQGGVLYNEQFF
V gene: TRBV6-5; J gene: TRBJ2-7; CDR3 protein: CASGEHEQYF
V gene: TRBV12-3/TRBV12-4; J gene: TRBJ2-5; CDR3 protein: CASSRQGAETQYF
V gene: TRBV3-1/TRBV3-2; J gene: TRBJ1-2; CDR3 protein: CASSPGTGEYGYTF
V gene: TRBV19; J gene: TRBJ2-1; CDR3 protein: CASTSNGGSYNEQFF
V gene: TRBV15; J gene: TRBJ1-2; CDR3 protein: CATSRDRGFYGYTF
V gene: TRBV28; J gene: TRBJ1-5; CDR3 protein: CASSDRYQPQHF
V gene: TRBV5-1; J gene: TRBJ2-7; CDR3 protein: CASSLEVTGEQYF
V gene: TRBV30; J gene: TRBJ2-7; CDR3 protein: CALTTGFGYNPYEQYF
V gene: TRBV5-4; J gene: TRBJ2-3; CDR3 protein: CASSPGLASRGDTQYF
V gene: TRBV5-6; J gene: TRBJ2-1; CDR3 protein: CASSYLGDRDYNEQFF
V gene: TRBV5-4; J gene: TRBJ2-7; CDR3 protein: CASSPRGGEQYF
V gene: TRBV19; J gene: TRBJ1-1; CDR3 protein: CASSLAGGGTEAFF
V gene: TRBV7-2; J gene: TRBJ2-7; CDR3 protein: CASSKASRDRATYEQYF
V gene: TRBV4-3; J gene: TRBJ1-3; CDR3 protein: CASSQGFDRSSGNTIYF
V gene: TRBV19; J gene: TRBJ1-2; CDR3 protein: CASSIGFRQQGPYGYTF
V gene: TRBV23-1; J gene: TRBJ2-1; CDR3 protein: CASSQSSRDRFCNEQFF
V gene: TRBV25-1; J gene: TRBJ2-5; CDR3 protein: CASSEWVSGVETQYF
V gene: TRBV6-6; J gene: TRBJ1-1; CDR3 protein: CASSYRGDDTEAFF
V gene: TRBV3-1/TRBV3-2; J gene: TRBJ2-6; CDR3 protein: CASSQLYSGANVLTF
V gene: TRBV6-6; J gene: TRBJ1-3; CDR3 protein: CASRPNYSSSTIYF
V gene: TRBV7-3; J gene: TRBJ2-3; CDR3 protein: CASSGLAGADTQYF
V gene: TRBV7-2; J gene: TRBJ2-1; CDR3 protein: CASSLAGVTYNEQFF
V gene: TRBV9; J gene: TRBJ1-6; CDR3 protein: CASSPRGQGNSPLHF
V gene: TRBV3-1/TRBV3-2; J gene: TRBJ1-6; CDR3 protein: CASSQAARVNSPLHF